The rows below give T cell receptor beta chains drawn from one sample of a study of CXCR3-negative and CXCR3-positive naive CD8 T cells. TCRdb reprocessed the 5' RACE reads and reports one entry per CDR3 protein, with no DNA. Listed are some 140,000 distinct CDR3 sequences; approximately 0.46% falls within the top ten. Sequences were obtained from naive CXCR3+ CD8+ T cells from blood. Every receptor here comes from a human donor in good health. Some clones in this sample may be carry-over from other donors' samples. Both conserved end residues are part of each CDR3.

v_gene	len	j_gene	CDR3aa
TRBV5-1	14	TRBJ1-1	CASSFRGEDTEAFF
TRBV9	14	TRBJ2-7	CASSPSGISYEQYF
TRBV9	13	TRBJ1-1	CASSVSGDTEAFF
TRBV7-9	15	TRBJ2-5	CASSFAAGGQETQYF
TRBV7-2	12	TRBJ1-1	CASSPVNSEAFF
TRBV28	15	TRBJ2-1	CASSLDLPIYNEQFF
TRBV4-3	15	TRBJ2-2	CASSQEAGATGELFF
TRBV25-1	14	TRBJ1-1	CASSEPDLSTEAFF
TRBV14	16	TRBJ2-5	CASSQDMEGYQETQYF
TRBV29-1	12	TRBJ2-5	CSVGGEGDTQYF
TRBV7-9	14	TRBJ2-2	CASSSTGNTGELFF
TRBV30	15	TRBJ2-7	CAWSVSLLGDGEQYF
TRBV5-6	16	TRBJ2-3	CASSFGLAGGPDTQYF
TRBV4-1	14	TRBJ2-5	CASSQVPAQETQYF
TRBV3-1	17	TRBJ2-1	CASSPNPLAGVANEQFF
TRBV4-1	15	TRBJ1-2	CASTSEGQGGYGYTF
TRBV12-3/TRBV12-4	12	TRBJ2-7	CASSFLGYEQYF
TRBV7-9	15	TRBJ2-7	CASSLSGTGGYEQYF
TRBV7-8	14	TRBJ2-2	CASSREANTGELFF
TRBV15	14	TRBJ1-5	CATSRGILGQPQHF
TRBV27	13	TRBJ2-5	CASSLSGSRTQYF
TRBV4-3	16	TRBJ2-1	CASSQDPEFSYNEQFF
TRBV7-2	16	TRBJ1-6	CASSLSQGLDNSPLHF
TRBV4-1	16	TRBJ2-1	CASSQGGELAFDEQFF
TRBV7-3	17	TRBJ2-3	CASSLTGLAGGADTQYF
TRBV18	15	TRBJ2-3	CASSPALAGADTQYF
TRBV2	13	TRBJ2-2	CASSEGLTGELFF
TRBV28	15	TRBJ2-4	CASSFRGSAKNIQYF
TRBV5-1	15	TRBJ2-7	CASRVPLAGDYEQYF
TRBV28	16	TRBJ2-1	CASSFRGTRTYNEQFF
TRBV4-1	15	TRBJ2-7	CASSRSTGNSYEQYF
TRBV5-5	15	TRBJ2-7	CASSSGSSGGYEQYF
TRBV28	15	TRBJ2-1	CASSFGASSYNEQFF
TRBV7-8	15	TRBJ2-5	CASSLVLLYQETQYF
TRBV4-1	17	TRBJ1-5	CASSQLPGPRGDQPQHF
TRBV7-9	15	TRBJ1-5	CASSDGQGALQPQHF
TRBV5-4	12	TRBJ2-7	CASSLGQNEQYF
TRBV5-5	15	TRBJ2-1	CASRGDTSSYNEQFF
TRBV29-1	12	TRBJ2-1	CSAGLQDNEQFF
TRBV28	13	TRBJ2-7	CASTILRGSEQYF
TRBV7-9	15	TRBJ2-5	CASSPVLGRQETQYF
TRBV20-1	16	TRBJ1-1	CSARPVEGMLVTEASF
TRBV29-1	16	TRBJ2-3	CSVDWTSGRVTDTQYF
TRBV5-1	15	TRBJ2-7	CASSLDPGTFYEQYF
TRBV19	13	TRBJ2-7	CASSPGQIYEQYF
TRBV29-1	11	TRBJ2-2	CSVGDPGELFF
TRBV29-1	15	TRBJ2-7	CSVRGGEGAAYEQYF
TRBV20-1	14	TRBJ1-5	CSAREAGGGQPQHF
TRBV29-1	14	TRBJ1-1	CSVDRTGRNTEAFF
TRBV7-9	15	TRBJ1-1	CASSTPGRVNTEAFF
TRBV3-1	15	TRBJ2-7	CASSQGGVRSYEQYF